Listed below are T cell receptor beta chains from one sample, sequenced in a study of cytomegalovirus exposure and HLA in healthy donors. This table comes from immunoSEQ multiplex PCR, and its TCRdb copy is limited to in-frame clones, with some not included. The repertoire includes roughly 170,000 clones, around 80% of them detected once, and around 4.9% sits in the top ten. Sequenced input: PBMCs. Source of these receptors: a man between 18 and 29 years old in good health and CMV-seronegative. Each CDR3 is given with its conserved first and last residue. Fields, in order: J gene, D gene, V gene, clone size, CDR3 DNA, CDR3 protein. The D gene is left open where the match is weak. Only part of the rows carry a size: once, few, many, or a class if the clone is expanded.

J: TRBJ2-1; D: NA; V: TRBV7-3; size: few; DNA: TGTGCCAGCAGCTTCAGGTCCAATGAGCAGTTCTTC; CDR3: CASSFRSNEQFF
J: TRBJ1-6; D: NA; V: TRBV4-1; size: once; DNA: TGCGCCAGCAAGATACAGGTCGGCTCACCCCTCCACTTT; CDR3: CASKIQVGSPLHF
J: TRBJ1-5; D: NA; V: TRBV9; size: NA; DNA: TGTGCCAGCAGCCTATCAGGGCTTGGGCAGCCCCAGCATTTT; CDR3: CASSLSGLGQPQHF
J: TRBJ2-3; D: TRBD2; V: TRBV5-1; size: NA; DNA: TGCGCCAGCCGACTAGCGGGGTACACAGATACGCAGTATTTT; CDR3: CASRLAGYTDTQYF
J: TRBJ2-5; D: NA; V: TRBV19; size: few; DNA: TGTGCCAGTAGTCGCGCTTACCAAGAGACCCAGTACTTC; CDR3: CASSRAYQETQYF
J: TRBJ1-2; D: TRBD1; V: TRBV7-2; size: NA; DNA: TGTGCCAGCAGCTTAGTCGGGACAGGGGGCGATGGCTACACCTTC; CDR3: CASSLVGTGGDGYTF
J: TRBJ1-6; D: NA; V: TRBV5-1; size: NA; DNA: TGCGCCAGCAGCTTGTGGGACAAATCGTCACCCCTCCACTTT; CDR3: CASSLWDKSSPLHF
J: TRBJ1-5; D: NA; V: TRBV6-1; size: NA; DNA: TGTGCCAGCAGACTAACGGGACAAAGCAATCAGCCCCAGCATTTT; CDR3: CASRLTGQSNQPQHF
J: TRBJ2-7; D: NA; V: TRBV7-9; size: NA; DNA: TGTGCCAGCAGCTTCATAGTAGGGAGCTCCTACGAGCAGTACTTC; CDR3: CASSFIVGSSYEQYF
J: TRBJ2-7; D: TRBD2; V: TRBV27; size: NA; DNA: TGTGCCAGCAGTCCGGAAATAGCGGGAGGAACCTACGAGCAGTACTTC; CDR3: CASSPEIAGGTYEQYF
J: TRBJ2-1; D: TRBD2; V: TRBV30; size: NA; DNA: TGTGCCTGGAGTGGCCTAGCGGATGAGCAGTTCTTC; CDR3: CAWSGLADEQFF
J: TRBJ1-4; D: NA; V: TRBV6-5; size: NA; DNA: TGTGCCAGCAGAACGGGAAGGGTCGAGAATGAAAAACTGTTTTTT; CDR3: CASRTGRVENEKLFF
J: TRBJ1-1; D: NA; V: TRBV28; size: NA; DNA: TGTGCCAGCAGTACTCGTAACCTGGTCCGGGAAGCTTTCTTT; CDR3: CASSTRNLVREAFF
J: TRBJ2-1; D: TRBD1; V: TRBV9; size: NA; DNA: TGTGCCAGCAGCGAATACCCGGACAGGGGGCGCATGGATGAGCAGTTCTTC; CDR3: CASSEYPDRGRMDEQFF
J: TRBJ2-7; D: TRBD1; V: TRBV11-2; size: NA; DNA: TGTGCCAGCAGCTGGACAGGGAGTTTCGTCGGCGAGCAGTACTTC; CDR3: CASSWTGSFVGEQYF
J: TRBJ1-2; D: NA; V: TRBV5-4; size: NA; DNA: TGTGCCAGCAGCTTGGTGAGGGATACTAACTATGGCTACACCTTC; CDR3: CASSLVRDTNYGYTF
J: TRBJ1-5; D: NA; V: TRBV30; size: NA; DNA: TGTGCCTGGGATACGGGGGGCGAGGGTCAGCCCCAGCATTTT; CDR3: CAWDTGGEGQPQHF
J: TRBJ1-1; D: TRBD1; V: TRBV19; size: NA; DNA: TGTGCCAGTAGTTTGCGGACAGGGTCCATGAACACTGAAGCTTTCTTT; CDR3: CASSLRTGSMNTEAFF
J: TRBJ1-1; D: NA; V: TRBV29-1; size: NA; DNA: TGCAGCCCTTCCTACACTGAAGCTTTCTTT; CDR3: CSPSYTEAFF
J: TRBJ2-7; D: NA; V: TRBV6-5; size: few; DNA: TGTGCCAGCAGTCGTGACACAAGGGGCCACGAGCAGTACTTC; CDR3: CASSRDTRGHEQYF
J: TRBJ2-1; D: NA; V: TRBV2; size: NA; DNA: TGTGCCAGCAATCCGGCTAGGGGTTACAATGAGCAGTTCTTC; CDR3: CASNPARGYNEQFF
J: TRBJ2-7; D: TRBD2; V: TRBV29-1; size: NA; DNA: TGCAGCGTTTTAGCGGGAGGGCGGGAGCAGTACTTC; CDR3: CSVLAGGREQYF
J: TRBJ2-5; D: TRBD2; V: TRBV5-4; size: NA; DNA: TGTGCCAGCAGCTTGGCTACGGGAGGAGGGGAGACCCAGTACTTC; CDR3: CASSLATGGGETQYF
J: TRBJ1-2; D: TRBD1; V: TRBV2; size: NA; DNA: TGTGCCAGCTGGGGGGACAGTATCTATGGCTACACCTTC; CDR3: CASWGDSIYGYTF
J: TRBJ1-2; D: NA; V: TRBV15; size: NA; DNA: TGTGCCACCAGGGAGCGCCGGGGGACCAACTATGGCTACACCTTC; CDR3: CATRERRGTNYGYTF
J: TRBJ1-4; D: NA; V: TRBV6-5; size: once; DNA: TGTGCCAGCGGGCGAACAGGCAATGAAAAACTGTTTTTT; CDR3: CASGRTGNEKLFF
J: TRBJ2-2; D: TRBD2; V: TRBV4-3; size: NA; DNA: TGCGCCAGCAGTTTAGCGGGAGCGAACACCGGGGAGCTGTTTTTT; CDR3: CASSLAGANTGELFF
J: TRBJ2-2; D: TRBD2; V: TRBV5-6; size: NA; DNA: TGTGCCAGCAACTCGGCCGGGGGGATTCGGAACACCGGGGAGCTGTTTTTT; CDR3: CASNSAGGIRNTGELFF
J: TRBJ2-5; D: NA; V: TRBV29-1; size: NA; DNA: TGCAGCGTTGGGACAAGGTACCAAGAGACCCAGTACTTC; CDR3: CSVGTRYQETQYF